Given below is one TCR beta chain in context. This sample was included in a study of cytomegalovirus exposure and HLA in healthy donors. The PCR ran on 60 Vbeta and 13 Jbeta primers. The repertoire was sequenced with immunoSEQ multiplex PCR; TCRdb's copy has only in-frame clones and lacks some. The sample carries under 130,000 clones, about 70% recorded once. The CDR3 contains 15 residues. V lost 10 bases, J lost 1 base, and 6 bases stayed unmatched. CDR1 LNHDA and CDR2 SQIVND come from the germline V gene (reference sequence). The chain couples TRBV19 to TRBJ2-2; TRBD2 agrees at 10 bases. The sequence was obtained from a man aged 30 to 45 in good health and CMV-seronegative. Sequenced input: PBMCs. This CDR3 reads CATRTSGVNTGELFF. Written as DNA, the CDR3 is TGTGCCACCCGGACTAGCGGAGTGAACACCGGGGAGCTGTTTTTT. Combining the CDR3 with reference TRBV19 and TRBJ2-2 gives the whole variable domain DGGITQSPKYLFRKEGQNVTLSCEQNLNHDAMYWYRQDPGQGLRLIYYSQIVNDFQKGDIAEGYSVSREKKESFPLTVTSAQKNPTAFYLCATRTSGVNTGELFFGEGSRLTVL.